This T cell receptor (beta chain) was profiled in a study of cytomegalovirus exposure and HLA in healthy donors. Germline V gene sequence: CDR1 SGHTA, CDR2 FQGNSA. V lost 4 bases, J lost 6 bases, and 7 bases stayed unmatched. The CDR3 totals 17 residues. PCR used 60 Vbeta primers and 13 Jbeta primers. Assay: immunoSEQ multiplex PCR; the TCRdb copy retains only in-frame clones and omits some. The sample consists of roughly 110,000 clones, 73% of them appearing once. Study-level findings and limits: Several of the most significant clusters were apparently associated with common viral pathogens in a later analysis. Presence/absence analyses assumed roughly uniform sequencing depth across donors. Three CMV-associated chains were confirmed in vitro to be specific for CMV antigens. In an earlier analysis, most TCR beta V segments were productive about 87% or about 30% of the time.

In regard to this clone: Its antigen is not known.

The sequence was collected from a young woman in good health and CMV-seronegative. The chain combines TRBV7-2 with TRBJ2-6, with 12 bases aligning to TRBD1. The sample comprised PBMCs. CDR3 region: CASSWSGTGGLANVLTF. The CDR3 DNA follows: TGTGCCAGCAGCTGGTCCGGGACAGGGGGCTTGGCCAACGTCCTGACTTTC.